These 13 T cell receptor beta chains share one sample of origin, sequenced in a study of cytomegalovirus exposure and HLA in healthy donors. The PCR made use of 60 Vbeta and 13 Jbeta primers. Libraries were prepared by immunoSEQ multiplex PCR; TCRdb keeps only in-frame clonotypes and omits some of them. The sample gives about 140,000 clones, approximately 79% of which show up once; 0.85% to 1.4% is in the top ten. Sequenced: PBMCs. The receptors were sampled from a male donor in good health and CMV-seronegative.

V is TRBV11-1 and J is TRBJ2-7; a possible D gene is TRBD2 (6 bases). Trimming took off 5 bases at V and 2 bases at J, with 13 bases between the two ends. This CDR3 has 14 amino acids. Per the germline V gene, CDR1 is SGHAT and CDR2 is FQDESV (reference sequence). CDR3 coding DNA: TGTGCCAGCAGCCCGGGACTGTCCCCCTACGAGCAGTACTTC. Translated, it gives CASSPGLSPYEQYF.

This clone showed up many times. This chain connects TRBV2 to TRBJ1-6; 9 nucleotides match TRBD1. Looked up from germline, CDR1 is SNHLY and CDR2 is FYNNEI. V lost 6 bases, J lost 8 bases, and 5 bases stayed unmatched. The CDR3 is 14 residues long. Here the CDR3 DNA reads TGTGCCAGCAGGGGACAGGGCGTGGATTCACCCCTCCACTTT. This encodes CASRGQGVDSPLHF.

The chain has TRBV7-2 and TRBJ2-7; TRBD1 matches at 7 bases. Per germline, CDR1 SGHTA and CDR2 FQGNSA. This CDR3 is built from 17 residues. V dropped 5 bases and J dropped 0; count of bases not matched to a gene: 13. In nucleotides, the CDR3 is TGTGCCAGCAGCCTCTCGGGCTCACAGGGGAGCTCCTACGAGCAGTACTTC. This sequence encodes CASSLSGSQGSSYEQYF.

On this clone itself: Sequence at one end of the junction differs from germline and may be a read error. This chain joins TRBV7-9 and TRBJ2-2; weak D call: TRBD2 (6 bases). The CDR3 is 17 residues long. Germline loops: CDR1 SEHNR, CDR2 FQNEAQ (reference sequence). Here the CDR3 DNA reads TGTTCCAGCAGCTTAGATCGGCTAGCGACGAACACCGGGGAGCTGTTTTTT. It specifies CSSSLDRLATNTGELFF.

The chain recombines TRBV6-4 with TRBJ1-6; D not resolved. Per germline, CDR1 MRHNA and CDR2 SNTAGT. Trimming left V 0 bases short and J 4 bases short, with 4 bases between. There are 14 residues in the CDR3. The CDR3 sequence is CASSDSGYNSPLHF. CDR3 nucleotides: TGTGCCAGCAGTGACTCCGGGTATAATTCACCCCTCCACTTT.

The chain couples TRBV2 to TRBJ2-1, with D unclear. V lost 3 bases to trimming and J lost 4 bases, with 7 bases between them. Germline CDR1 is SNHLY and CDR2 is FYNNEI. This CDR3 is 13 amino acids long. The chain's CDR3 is CASSDVSYNEQFF. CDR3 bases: TGTGCCAGCAGTGACGTCAGTTACAATGAGCAGTTCTTC. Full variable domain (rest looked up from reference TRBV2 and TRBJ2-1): EPEVTQTPSHQVTQMGQEVILRCVPISNHLYFYWYRQILGQKVEFLVSFYNNEISEKSEIFDDQFSVERPDGSNFTLKIRSTKLEDSAMYFCASSDVSYNEQFFGPGTRLTVL.

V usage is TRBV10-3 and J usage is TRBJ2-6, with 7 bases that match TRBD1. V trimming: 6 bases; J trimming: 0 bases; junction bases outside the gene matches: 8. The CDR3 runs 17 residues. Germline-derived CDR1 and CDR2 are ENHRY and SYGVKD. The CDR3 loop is CAIRTGWGISGANVLTF. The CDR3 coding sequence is TGTGCCATCAGGACAGGGTGGGGAATCTCTGGGGCCAACGTCCTGACTTTC.

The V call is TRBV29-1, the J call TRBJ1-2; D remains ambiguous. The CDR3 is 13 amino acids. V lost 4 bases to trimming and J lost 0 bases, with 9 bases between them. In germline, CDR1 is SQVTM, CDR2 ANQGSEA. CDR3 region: CSVGRLANYGYTF. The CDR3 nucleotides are TGCAGCGTTGGGAGGCTAGCTAACTATGGCTACACCTTC.

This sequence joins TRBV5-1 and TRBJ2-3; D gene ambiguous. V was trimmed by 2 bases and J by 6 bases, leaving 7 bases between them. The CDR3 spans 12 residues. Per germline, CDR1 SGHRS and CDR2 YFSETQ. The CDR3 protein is CASSLTSDTQYF. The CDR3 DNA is TGCGCCAGCAGCTTAACTTCCGATACGCAGTATTTT.

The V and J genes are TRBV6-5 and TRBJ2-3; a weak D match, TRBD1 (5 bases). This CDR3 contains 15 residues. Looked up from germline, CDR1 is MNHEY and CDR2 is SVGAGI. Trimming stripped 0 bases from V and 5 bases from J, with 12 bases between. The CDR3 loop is CASSYSGAPGDTQYF. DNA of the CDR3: TGTGCCAGCAGTTACTCAGGGGCGCCCGGAGATACGCAGTATTTT.

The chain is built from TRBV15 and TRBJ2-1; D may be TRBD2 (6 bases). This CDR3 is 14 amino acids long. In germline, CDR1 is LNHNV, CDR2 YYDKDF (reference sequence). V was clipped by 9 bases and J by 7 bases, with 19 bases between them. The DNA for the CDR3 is TGTGCCACGGGCGTGTCTCTGCGGGGAAATGAGCAGTTCTTC. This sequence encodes CATGVSLRGNEQFF.

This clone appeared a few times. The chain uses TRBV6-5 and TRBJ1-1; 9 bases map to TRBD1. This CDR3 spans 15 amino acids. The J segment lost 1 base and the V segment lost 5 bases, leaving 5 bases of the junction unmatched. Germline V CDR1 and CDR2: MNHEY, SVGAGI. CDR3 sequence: CASSGTGRWNTEAFF. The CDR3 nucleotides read TGTGCCAGCAGTGGGACAGGGAGATGGAACACTGAAGCTTTCTTT.

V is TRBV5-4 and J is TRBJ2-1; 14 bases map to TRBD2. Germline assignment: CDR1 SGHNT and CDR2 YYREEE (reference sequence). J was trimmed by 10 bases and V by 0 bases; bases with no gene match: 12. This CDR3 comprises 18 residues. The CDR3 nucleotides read TGTGCCAGCAGCTTGGCCCGACTAGCGGGGGGGTCGCAAGAGGAGCAGTTCTTC. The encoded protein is CASSLARLAGGSQEEQFF.